A selection of T cell receptor beta chains follows, all from one sample in a study of blood T cell repertoires in COVID-19. Some clones are missing from TCRdb's copy, which holds only in-frame ones; the method was immunoSEQ multiplex PCR. The table lists about 180,000 clones, around nine tenths of them singletons. The sample comprised peripheral blood. All receptors come from an older woman with COVID-19, enrolled during active disease. Each CDR3 is given with its conserved first and last residue. The order of the fields is V gene, clone size, J gene, CDR3 protein. Size is omitted from some rows. Given values are once, few, many or a class for expanded clones.

V gene: TRBV30; clone size: .; J gene: TRBJ1-1; CDR3 protein: CAWRGRAGTEAFF
V gene: TRBV7-2; clone size: .; J gene: TRBJ2-4; CDR3 protein: CASKGGEIQYF
V gene: TRBV11-3; clone size: few; J gene: TRBJ2-5; CDR3 protein: CASSLGQGSGETQYF
V gene: TRBV7-9; clone size: .; J gene: TRBJ2-1; CDR3 protein: CASSTGQHNEQFF
V gene: TRBV19; clone size: few; J gene: TRBJ1-5; CDR3 protein: CASSQGGRNNQPQHF
V gene: TRBV11-2; clone size: once; J gene: TRBJ1-1; CDR3 protein: CASSSQGWAFF
V gene: TRBV2; clone size: .; J gene: TRBJ2-3; CDR3 protein: CASRGRTDTQYF
V gene: TRBV27; clone size: .; J gene: TRBJ1-2; CDR3 protein: CASRGTAGVPYGYTF
V gene: TRBV6-1; clone size: .; J gene: TRBJ2-7; CDR3 protein: CASSEGTPTHYEQYF
V gene: TRBV13; clone size: .; J gene: TRBJ2-1; CDR3 protein: CASSSGQLPVLAGRPMSEQFF
V gene: TRBV7-2; clone size: few; J gene: TRBJ2-2; CDR3 protein: CASSSGLARTGELFF
V gene: TRBV14; clone size: .; J gene: TRBJ2-6; CDR3 protein: CASSQQLVSGANVLTF
V gene: TRBV30; clone size: .; J gene: TRBJ1-4; CDR3 protein: CAWSVGWDYEKLFF
V gene: TRBV20-1; clone size: .; J gene: TRBJ1-5; CDR3 protein: CSASKGEFNQPQHF
V gene: TRBV2; clone size: once; J gene: TRBJ2-7; CDR3 protein: CASQRTVESSYEQYF
V gene: TRBV21-1; clone size: .; J gene: TRBJ2-7; CDR3 protein: CASSKGQSAYEQYF
V gene: TRBV7-6; clone size: few; J gene: TRBJ2-7; CDR3 protein: CASSSNNQGQGGNEQYF
V gene: TRBV6-5; clone size: .; J gene: TRBJ1-4; CDR3 protein: CASSMTGGDEKLFF
V gene: TRBV18; clone size: .; J gene: TRBJ1-4; CDR3 protein: CASSQTASGVSNEKLFF
V gene: TRBV6-5; clone size: .; J gene: TRBJ2-5; CDR3 protein: CASSYSGRLQETQYF
V gene: TRBV5-5; clone size: .; J gene: TRBJ2-1; CDR3 protein: CASSPGTSPYNEQFF
V gene: TRBV9; clone size: .; J gene: TRBJ1-1; CDR3 protein: CASSARDRGYLGTEAFF
V gene: TRBV6-5; clone size: once; J gene: TRBJ1-2; CDR3 protein: CASTTDRGFGYTF
V gene: TRBV28; clone size: .; J gene: TRBJ2-1; CDR3 protein: CASSLSLAGTNEQFF
V gene: TRBV7-6; clone size: .; J gene: TRBJ2-5; CDR3 protein: CASSLKTSGPRDETQYF
V gene: TRBV12-3/TRBV12-4; clone size: .; J gene: TRBJ2-2; CDR3 protein: CASRRGGELFF
V gene: TRBV9; clone size: .; J gene: TRBJ1-4; CDR3 protein: CASSVGSLGGNEKLFF
V gene: TRBV10-3; clone size: .; J gene: TRBJ2-3; CDR3 protein: CAISRGGRTTDTQYF
V gene: TRBV5-6; clone size: .; J gene: TRBJ2-1; CDR3 protein: CASSRERETYNEQFF
V gene: TRBV19; clone size: .; J gene: TRBJ1-3; CDR3 protein: CASSVPGTGGLVSSGNTIYF
V gene: TRBV14; clone size: .; J gene: TRBJ2-5; CDR3 protein: CASSQVRETQYF
V gene: TRBV11-1; clone size: .; J gene: TRBJ2-7; CDR3 protein: CASTRGLAYEQYF
V gene: TRBV11-1; clone size: .; J gene: TRBJ2-7; CDR3 protein: CASSLGASYEQYF
V gene: TRBV15; clone size: .; J gene: TRBJ2-7; CDR3 protein: CATSRDRSGSTYEQYF
V gene: TRBV6-6; clone size: .; J gene: TRBJ1-2; CDR3 protein: CASSQQGRGPYGYTF
V gene: TRBV4-2; clone size: few; J gene: TRBJ2-2; CDR3 protein: CASKQGNTGELFF
V gene: TRBV6-2/TRBV6-3; clone size: .; J gene: TRBJ1-4; CDR3 protein: CASSYSGVPNEKLFF
V gene: TRBV3-1/TRBV3-2; clone size: .; J gene: TRBJ2-2; CDR3 protein: CASSQISSRIGGELFF
V gene: TRBV20-1; clone size: once; J gene: TRBJ1-2; CDR3 protein: CRRTGAGYTF
V gene: TRBV5-1; clone size: once; J gene: TRBJ1-4; CDR3 protein: CASSLSPGSTNEKLFF
V gene: TRBV2; clone size: .; J gene: TRBJ2-7; CDR3 protein: CASRMTSGGSYEQYF
V gene: TRBV15; clone size: .; J gene: TRBJ1-3; CDR3 protein: CATSRERSLGNTIYF
V gene: TRBV19; clone size: .; J gene: TRBJ1-1; CDR3 protein: CASSSVVRFFF
V gene: TRBV7-3; clone size: once; J gene: TRBJ2-3; CDR3 protein: CASSLSQNTDTQYF
V gene: TRBV19; clone size: .; J gene: TRBJ2-2; CDR3 protein: CASSILGIRTSGSRDGELFF
V gene: TRBV7-9; clone size: .; J gene: TRBJ1-1; CDR3 protein: CASSGRTGENTEAFF
V gene: TRBV4-1; clone size: .; J gene: TRBJ1-5; CDR3 protein: CASSRRRGLDQPQHF
V gene: TRBV2; clone size: .; J gene: TRBJ1-5; CDR3 protein: CASKDRGLGNQPQHF
V gene: TRBV2; clone size: .; J gene: TRBJ1-2; CDR3 protein: CASSEEEGTNYGYTF
V gene: TRBV7-8; clone size: .; J gene: TRBJ2-1; CDR3 protein: CASSPAPRNEQFF
V gene: TRBV29-1; clone size: many; J gene: TRBJ1-3; CDR3 protein: CSVPVLAGNTIYF
V gene: TRBV7-3; clone size: .; J gene: TRBJ2-1; CDR3 protein: CASSLAGAGGLYEQFF
V gene: TRBV5-1; clone size: .; J gene: TRBJ2-1; CDR3 protein: CASSVGLTSGGRFNEQFF
V gene: TRBV24-1; clone size: .; J gene: TRBJ1-6; CDR3 protein: CATSETGTGGSPLHF